One sample yielded the 7 T cell receptor beta chains listed below, sequenced in a study of CD8+CD57+ T cells in acquired aplastic anemia. Genomic DNA constituted the template upon which TCR beta VDJ and CDR3 profiling was performed. TCRdb re-analysed the reads in MiXCR, keeping a single row per CDR3 protein. The table lists a few hundred thousand distinct CDR3 sequences, about a third of them singletons, with around 0.82% in the top ten. By flow cytometry, patients selected for sequencing had shown an expansion of CD8+CD57+ cells. The sample taken for sequencing was sorted CD4+, CD8+, or CD8+CD57+ T cells (not recorded which) from PBMCs. The receptors derive from a human donor with aplastic anemia.

This CDR3 reads CASSGVGQPQHF. As DNA, the CDR3 is TGTGCCAGCAGCGGGGTTGGACAGCCCCAGCATTTT. The J gene is TRBJ1-5, the V gene TRBV9; D is undetermined. Per germline, CDR1 SGDLS and CDR2 YYNGEE. The V end lost 3 bases, the J end lost 7 bases, and 8 bases lay between the germline ends. CDR3 size: 12 residues.

In this sample, this clonotype turned up a few times. This chain connects TRBV5-1 to TRBJ2-1; TRBD2 might be the D (5 bases). This CDR3 region has 12 residues. Trimming pared 0 bases from V and 8 bases from J, leaving 6 bases between. Germline V gene data show CDR1 as SGHRS and CDR2 as YFSETQ. CDR3 protein: CASSLGGHEQFF. Here the CDR3 DNA reads TGCGCCAGCAGCTTGGGAGGGCATGAGCAGTTCTTC. The full variable domain, completed using reference TRBV5-1 and TRBJ2-1, is KAGVTQTPRYLIKTRGQQVTLSCSPISGHRSVSWYQQTPGQGLQFLFEYFSETQRNKGNFPGRFSGRQFSNSRSEMNVSTLELGDSALYLCASSLGGHEQFFGPGTRLTVL.

This clonotype was counted between two and nine times. The genes are TRBV7-3 and TRBJ1-4; 7 positions match TRBD1. Trimming removed 5 bases from V and 8 bases from J; junction bases left unmatched: 5. The germline gives CDR1 SGHTA, CDR2 FQGTGA. There are 13 residues in the CDR3. The CDR3 is CASSPDRNEKLFF. CDR3 nucleotide sequence: TGTGCCAGCAGCCCGGACAGGAACGAAAAACTGTTTTTT.

The table lists this clonotype with many counts. V and J are TRBV29-1 and TRBJ2-7, with 8 nucleotides matching TRBD2. In germline, CDR1 is SQVTM, CDR2 ANQGSEA. The CDR3 contains 14 residues. J gave up 1 base and V 5 bases, and 7 bases lay outside the gene matches. In nucleotides, the CDR3 is TGCAGCGTTTGGGGATTAGCGGGATCCTACGAGCAGTACTTC. The encoded protein is CSVWGLAGSYEQYF.

V gene TRBV15 combines with J gene TRBJ2-1; D is perhaps TRBD1 (5 bases). Germline V gene data show CDR1 as LNHNV and CDR2 as YYDKDF (reference sequence). V gave up 0 bases and J gave up 4 bases, with 16 bases separating them. The CDR3 is made up of 17 amino acids. The chain's CDR3 is CATSRDFAGPLYNEQFF. CDR3 sequence (DNA): TGTGCCACCAGCAGAGATTTCGCAGGGCCTTTATACAATGAGCAGTTCTTC.

The J gene is TRBJ1-2, the V gene TRBV25-1; D is undetermined. Germline lookup yields CDR1 MGHDK and CDR2 SYGVNS. The CDR3 is 12 residues long. The V and J ends lost 2 bases and 8 bases respectively, with 9 bases between them. The CDR3, as DNA: TGTGCCAGCAGTGAAGTGCTTTCCGGCTACACCTTC. This sequence encodes CASSEVLSGYTF.

CDR3 coding DNA: TGTGCCAGCAGAGACCGACAAGCCCGATCCTCTGGGGCCAACGTCCTGACTTTC. Its protein is CASRDRQARSSGANVLTF. The rearrangement joins TRBV6-4 to TRBJ2-6; D gene uncertain. Germline V gene data show CDR1 as MRHNA and CDR2 as SNTAGT. The CDR3 totals 18 residues. The V and J ends lost 6 bases and 0 bases respectively, with 18 bases between them.